These 26 T cell receptor beta chains were all obtained from the same sample, sequenced in a study of blood T cell repertoires in COVID-19. Assay used: immunoSEQ multiplex PCR; TCRdb lists only in-frame clones, some missing. The sample shows about 280,000 clones, under 90% of them seen only once. The sample consisted of peripheral blood. These TCRs come from a woman aged 45 to 65 who had recovered from COVID-19.

The V gene is TRBV4-2, the J gene TRBJ2-7, with D perhaps matching TRBD2 (5 bases). V was shortened by 1 base and J by 0 bases, with 7 bases between the two germline ends. The germline V gene has CDR1 LGHNA and CDR2 YNFKEQ. The CDR3 totals 14 residues. The CDR3 sequence is CASSQGGYSYEQYF. The CDR3 nucleotides read TGTGCCAGCAGCCAAGGCGGGTACTCCTACGAGCAGTACTTC.

V and J are TRBV6-1 and TRBJ1-5; D is perhaps TRBD1 (5 bases). The length of the CDR3 is 14 residues. Germline CDR1 and CDR2: MNHNS and SASEGT. V shed 3 bases and J shed 4 bases, with 10 bases lying between them. The CDR3 coding sequence is TGTGCCAGCAGTGATATTGACAGTAATCAGCCCCAGCATTTT. This encodes CASSDIDSNQPQHF.

The chain has TRBV7-3 and TRBJ1-5; tentatively, D is TRBD1 (5 bases). Trimming took 6 bases from V and 2 from J, leaving 17 bases between them. This CDR3 is built from 16 residues. From germline, CDR1 is SGHTA and CDR2 FQGTGA. In nucleotides, the CDR3 is TGTGCCAGCAGGCGACGCGTCCGGGGGTGCAATCAGCCCCAGCATTTT. It yields the protein CASRRRVRGCNQPQHF.

The chain is built from TRBV10-3 and TRBJ2-7; 11 positions agree with TRBD2. The junction had 6 bases not matched to a gene; V was cut back by 2 bases and J by 6 bases. The CDR3 totals 15 residues. Per the germline V gene, CDR1 is ENHRY and CDR2 is SYGVKD. The CDR3 bases are TGTGCCATCAGTGAGACTAGCGGGAGCCTTGCCGAGCAGTACTTC. Translated, it gives CAISETSGSLAEQYF.

The chain links TRBV27 to TRBJ2-1; the match to TRBD2 covers 12 bases. This CDR3 is built from 16 residues. The germline gives CDR1 MNHEY, CDR2 SMNVEV (reference sequence). V gave up 5 bases and J gave up 8 bases; unmatched junction bases: 10. CDR3 in amino acids: CASSAASSGRAYEQFF. The CDR3 DNA reads as TGTGCCAGCAGTGCGGCCTCTAGCGGGAGGGCGTATGAGCAGTTCTTC.

This chain uses TRBV6-2 or TRBV6-3 with TRBJ2-3, with D unresolved. This CDR3 is 13 amino acids long. V was clipped by 6 bases and J by 4 bases, with 11 bases between them. CDR1 is MNHEY and CDR2 is SVGEGT in the germline V gene. CDR3 region: CASSPNTPDTQYF. For the CDR3, the DNA is TGTGCCAGCAGCCCTAACACCCCAGATACGCAGTATTTT.

The sample holds a few counts of this clone. The CDR3 loop is CAWEDRHNSPLHF. The CDR3 DNA sequence: TGTGCCTGGGAGGACAGGCATAATTCACCCCTCCACTTT. J is TRBJ1-6 and V is TRBV30, with 7 bases fitting TRBD1. Germline loops: CDR1 GTSNPN, CDR2 SVGIG (reference sequence). V was pared by 5 bases and J by 5 bases, with 3 bases of the junction left unmatched. The CDR3 totals 13 residues.

This clone is medium-sized within its sample. The chain uses TRBV30 and TRBJ1-4; 10 nucleotides align to TRBD1. CDR1 and CDR2 from the germline V gene are GTSNPN and SVGIG (reference sequence). The CDR3 is 13 amino acids. The trim removed 8 bases at V and 5 bases at J, leaving 5 bases unmatched. CDR3 DNA sequence: TGTGCCGGGGACAGGGGCCACAATGAAAAACTGTTTTTT. Encoded protein: CAGDRGHNEKLFF.

CDR3 in amino acids: CASMATGGGYTF. CDR3 coding DNA: TGTGCCAGTATGGCGACAGGCGGTGGCTACACCTTC. The chain recombines TRBV19 with TRBJ1-2; a weak D match, TRBD1 (6 bases). Germline V gene lookup returns CDR1 LNHDA and CDR2 SQIVND (reference sequence). The CDR3 consists of 12 residues. The ends were cut back, 7 bases at V and 7 bases at J, with 13 bases in the middle. Supplemented by reference TRBV19 and TRBJ1-2, the full variable domain reads DGGITQSPKYLFRKEGQNVTLSCEQNLNHDAMYWYRQDPGQGLRLIYYSQIVNDFQKGDIAEGYSVSREKKESFPLTVTSAQKNPTAFYLCASMATGGGYTFGSGTRLTVV.

The rearrangement joins TRBV10-3 to TRBJ2-7; D call uncertain. This CDR3 spans 14 amino acids. V gave up 3 bases and J gave up 3 bases, with 12 bases separating them. Germline assignment: CDR1 ENHRY and CDR2 SYGVKD. CDR3 sequence reads: CAISDPFFFYEQYF. The CDR3 DNA is TGTGCCATCAGTGATCCATTTTTTTTCTACGAGCAGTACTTC.

This clone was observed a handful of times. This sequence joins TRBV3-1 (or the pseudogene TRBV3-2) and TRBJ2-1; TRBD1 matches at 9 bases. Looked up from germline, CDR1 is LGHDT and CDR2 is YNNKEL (reference sequence). CDR3 size: 14 residues. Unmatched junction bases numbered 13, after V lost 10 bases and J lost 9 bases. The CDR3 nucleotides are TGTGCCACTCGTCCGGGACAGGGTAGTATTGAGCAGTTCTTC. Protein: CATRPGQGSIEQFF.

This rearrangement joins TRBV6-5 to TRBJ1-2; TRBD1 matches 10 bases. The V gene's germline CDR1 is MNHEY and CDR2 SVGAGI. CDR3 length equals 15 residues. With V trimmed by 4 bases and J by 4 bases, 6 bases remained unmatched. The CDR3: CASSFRQGASYGYTF. In nucleotides, the CDR3 is TGTGCCAGCAGTTTCCGACAGGGGGCTAGCTATGGCTACACCTTC.

The chain joins TRBV10-3 to TRBJ2-2; D remains ambiguous. V was pared by 7 bases and J by 4 bases, with 10 bases between. Germline V gene data show CDR1 as ENHRY and CDR2 as SYGVKD. CDR3 size: 13 residues. CDR3 loop: CAITPSSTGELFF. In DNA form, the CDR3 reads TGTGCCATCACTCCTAGTAGCACCGGGGAGCTGTTTTTT.

The chain recombines TRBV9 with TRBJ2-1; D may be TRBD1 (5 bases). The CDR3 covers 16 residues. Germline V gene data show CDR1 as SGDLS and CDR2 as YYNGEE. V lost 4 bases and J 2 bases, leaving 16 bases between the germline ends. The chain's CDR3 is CASSSNVEDTYNEQFF. DNA of the CDR3: TGTGCCAGCAGCTCTAACGTTGAGGACACCTACAATGAGCAGTTCTTC.

This clone was detected only once. CDR3 DNA sequence: TGTGCCAGCAGTCCAGCGGGAGCCCTCTACAATGAGCAGTTCTTC. This encodes CASSPAGALYNEQFF. This rearrangement joins TRBV28 to TRBJ2-1, with 8 bases fitting TRBD2. Germline CDR1 MDHEN, CDR2 SYDVKM. J lost 3 bases, V lost 5 bases, and 6 bases had no gene match. The CDR3 runs to 15 residues.

The chain is built from TRBV5-1 and TRBJ2-2; tentative D call: TRBD2 (6 bases). V was cut by 0 bases and J by 5 bases, with 17 bases left in between. Germline CDR1 and CDR2: SGHRS and YFSETQ. The CDR3 has 17 residues. The CDR3 sequence is CASSLANGGMGTGELFF. CDR3 DNA sequence: TGCGCCAGCAGCTTGGCCAACGGCGGGATGGGGACCGGGGAGCTGTTTTTT.

Remarks on this clone: Other DNA sequences in the sample encode the same CDR3. This chain connects TRBV7-9 to TRBJ2-7, with 9 bases matching TRBD1. J was trimmed by 2 bases and V by 5 bases; bases with no gene match: 7. The CDR3 length is 15 residues. Germline CDR1 reads SEHNR; CDR2 reads FQNEAQ (reference sequence). CDR3 DNA: TGTGCCAGCAGCCCCCCGGGACAGGGCGCCTACGAGCAGTACTTC. Translating gives CASSPPGQGAYEQYF.

This clone has only one observation. The chain has TRBV29-1 and TRBJ2-3; D is possibly TRBD2 (6 bases). Per the germline V gene, CDR1 is SQVTM and CDR2 is ANQGSEA. This CDR3 comprises 15 residues. Deletions cut 7 bases from V and 0 bases from J, with 17 bases between. The CDR3 coding sequence is TGCAGCGCTAGGCCTCTAGCGTATAGCACAGATACGCAGTATTTT. Translating it yields CSARPLAYSTDTQYF.

This clone was observed a few times. This chain uses TRBV4-2 with TRBJ2-3; 11 bases fit TRBD2. The CDR3 length is 17 residues. V shed 4 bases and J 4 bases; nucleotides not matched to a gene: 10. Germline values: CDR1 LGHNA, CDR2 YNFKEQ. The CDR3 is CASSPVGSGGGADTQYF. The CDR3 nucleotides read TGTGCCAGCAGCCCCGTTGGTAGCGGGGGGGGTGCAGATACGCAGTATTTT.

The V call is TRBV18, the J call TRBJ2-1; 7 bases match TRBD1. The CDR3 spans 13 residues. Germline CDR1 and CDR2: KGHSH and LQKENI. Trimming cost V 3 bases and J 9 bases; bases outside gene matches: 5. For the CDR3, the DNA is TGTGCCAGCTCACCCCCCACAGGGGTTGAGCAGTTCTTC. This encodes CASSPPTGVEQFF.

V is TRBV4-3 and J is TRBJ2-3; the D is unclear. The germline CDR1 and CDR2 sequences are LGHNA and YSLEER. This CDR3 has 16 amino acids. V was shortened by 1 base and J by 2 bases, with 13 bases between the two germline ends. The CDR3 region is CASSQVVGIPTDTQYF. For the CDR3, the DNA is TGCGCCAGCAGCCAAGTGGTCGGTATACCCACAGATACGCAGTATTTT.

The chain carries TRBV30 and TRBJ2-3, with D perhaps matching TRBD2 (5 bases). The V gene's germline CDR1 is GTSNPN and CDR2 SVGIG (reference sequence). The ends were cut back, 8 bases at V and 7 bases at J, with 22 bases in the middle. This CDR3 is 14 amino acids long. The CDR3: CARQGSGGSNTQYF. The CDR3 nucleotides are TGTGCCCGCCAAGGCTCCGGAGGTTCAAATACGCAGTATTTT.

V usage is TRBV19 and J usage is TRBJ2-5; possibly TRBD1 for D (5 bases). The CDR3 runs to 13 residues. V was cut by 1 base and J by 5 bases, with 8 bases left in between. Germline CDR1 and CDR2: LNHDA and SQIVND (reference sequence). CDR3 coding DNA: TGTGCCAGTAGTATAGTTGGGGCGGAGACCCAGTACTTC. Amino acids: CASSIVGAETQYF. Full variable domain (remainder filled in from reference TRBV19 and TRBJ2-5): DGGITQSPKYLFRKEGQNVTLSCEQNLNHDAMYWYRQDPGQGLRLIYYSQIVNDFQKGDIAEGYSVSREKKESFPLTVTSAQKNPTAFYLCASSIVGAETQYFGPGTRLLVL.

CDR3 sequence (DNA): TGTGCCAGTAGTATAGAAAGTACCGGGACCCAGTACTTC. Protein sequence: CASSIESTGTQYF. The rearrangement links TRBV19 to TRBJ2-5; D uncertain. The germline V and J ends were trimmed by 0 bases and 7 bases, with 9 bases remaining between them. The CDR3 is 13 residues long. Per germline, CDR1 LNHDA and CDR2 SQIVND (reference sequence).

The V gene is TRBV4-3, the J gene TRBJ2-2; D is perhaps TRBD1 (5 bases). V was pared by 0 bases and J by 0 bases, with 8 bases between. CDR3 length: 16 residues. Germline V gives CDR1 LGHNA, CDR2 YSLEER. The CDR3 sequence: CASSQEGPPNTGELFF. The CDR3, as DNA: TGCGCCAGCAGCCAAGAGGGGCCCCCGAACACCGGGGAGCTGTTTTTT.

V is TRBV11-2 and J is TRBJ2-5; 7 nucleotides match TRBD1. The V and J ends lost 4 bases and 2 bases, in that order; junction bases with no gene match: 4. The CDR3 has 14 amino acids. The V gene's germline CDR1 is SGHAT and CDR2 FQNNGV. CDR3 residues: CASSYGTDQETQYF. The CDR3 nucleotides are TGTGCCAGCAGCTACGGGACAGATCAAGAGACCCAGTACTTC.